Each of the 26 T cell receptor beta chains below was sequenced from the same sample in a study of CD8 T cells in ankylosing spondylitis. TCRdb called the 5' RACE reads again in MiXCR, with one record for every CDR3 protein. The sample shows about 220,000 distinct CDR3 sequences, approximately 24% of them seen only once. The source material was blood, either unsorted or a sorted T cell fraction (not recorded which). The source is a male donor with ankylosing spondylitis or in good health (not recorded which).

This clonotype was observed at least ten times. V usage is TRBV29-1 and J usage is TRBJ2-1; 11 nucleotides agree with TRBD2. This CDR3 region has 14 residues. CDR1 SQVTM and CDR2 ANQGSEA come from the germline V gene. With V trimmed by 3 bases and J by 8 bases, 6 bases remained unmatched. Here the CDR3 DNA reads TGCAGCGTTGATCTCCTAGCGGGAGGTCATGAGCAGTTCTTC. It encodes CSVDLLAGGHEQFF.

This sequence joins TRBV10-3 and TRBJ2-7, with D maybe TRBD1 (6 bases). Germline CDR1 and CDR2: ENHRY and SYGVKD. V lost 0 bases and J lost 2, with 11 bases in between. The length of the CDR3 is 15 residues. CDR3 loop: CAISESQGSPYEQYF. The CDR3 DNA sequence: TGTGCCATCAGTGAGTCACAGGGAAGCCCCTACGAGCAGTACTTC.

The chain joins TRBV12-3 or TRBV12-4 to TRBJ2-1; no firm D call. CDR3 size: 13 residues. Trimming took 4 bases from V and 6 from J, leaving 10 bases between them. The CDR3, as DNA: TGTGCCAGCAGTTCCTGGCCCGTCAATGAGCAGTTCTTC. This sequence encodes CASSSWPVNEQFF.

This clonotype showed up many times. The chain's CDR3 is CASSEGGTVQETQYF. In DNA, the CDR3 is TGTGCCAGCAGCGAAGGAGGGACAGTTCAAGAGACCCAGTACTTC. J is TRBJ2-5 and V is TRBV9; possible D gene TRBD1, 7 bases. Germline lookup yields CDR1 SGDLS and CDR2 YYNGEE. Trimming shortened V by 3 bases and J by 2 bases, and 14 bases separated the two germline ends. This CDR3 contains 15 residues.

This clonotype was detected ten times or more. Sequence at one end of the junction differs from germline and may be a read error. The chain uses TRBV7-7 and TRBJ2-1; no definite D call. The CDR3 spans 15 residues. Germline CDR1 SSHAT, CDR2 FNYEAQ (reference sequence). The CDR3 nucleotides are TGTGCTAGCAGCGCCGCGGATAGCTCCTACAATGAGCAGTTCTTC. Its protein is CASSAADSSYNEQFF.

This chain joins TRBV7-2 and TRBJ2-7; D remains ambiguous. This CDR3 is 13 amino acids long. V was pared by 1 base and J by 3 bases, with 7 bases between. CDR1 SGHTA and CDR2 FQGNSA come from the germline V gene. CDR3: CASSLELNYEQYF. The CDR3 nucleotides read TGTGCCAGCAGCTTAGAACTTAACTACGAGCAGTACTTC.

This clonotype was detected many times. The genes are TRBV18 and TRBJ2-1; 10 positions agree with TRBD2. The CDR3 is 14 residues long. Germline V gene lookup returns CDR1 KGHSH and CDR2 LQKENI. After removal of 3 bases from V and 7 bases from J, the junction contained 3 bases not matched to a gene. The CDR3 loop reads CASSPASGSNEQFF. DNA of the CDR3: TGTGCCAGCTCACCGGCTAGCGGGAGTAATGAGCAGTTCTTC. Looking up the rest from reference TRBV18 and TRBJ2-1 gives the full variable domain: NAGVMQNPRHLVRRRGQEARLRCSPMKGHSHVYWYRQLPEEGLKFMVYLQKENIIDESGMPKERFSAEFPKEGPSILRIQQVVRGDSAAYFCASSPASGSNEQFFGPGTRLTVL.

The sample holds many counts of this clonotype. V usage is TRBV20-1 and J usage is TRBJ2-1; D possibly corresponds to TRBD2 (6 bases). CDR1 and CDR2 from the germline V gene are DFQATT and SNEGSKA (reference sequence). V was cut by 2 bases and J by 9 bases, with 14 bases left in between. This CDR3 has 13 amino acids. DNA for the CDR3: TGCAGTGCTAGACGGCGGGGATATGGTGAGCAGTTCTTC. Translating it yields CSARRRGYGEQFF.

This clonotype has at least ten counts. The chain couples TRBV5-1 to TRBJ2-2; D call uncertain. Germline CDR1 SGHRS, CDR2 YFSETQ. The CDR3 covers 13 residues. Trimming cost V 0 bases and J 6 bases, with 6 bases left between them. The CDR3 DNA reads as TGCGCCAGCAGCTTGGATGGGGCCGGGGAGCTGTTTTTT. The encoded protein is CASSLDGAGELFF.

In its sample, this clonotype was seen once. V gene TRBV29-1 combines with J gene TRBJ2-3, with D unresolved. Germline CDR1 SQVTM, CDR2 ANQGSEA. There are 12 residues in the CDR3. The V end was cut by 7 bases, the J end by 5 bases, with 13 bases between. CDR3 in amino acids: CSASSAVDTQYF. CDR3 nucleotide sequence: TGCAGCGCTTCCAGTGCGGTAGATACGCAGTATTTT.

This clonotype was found many times. The chain carries TRBV29-1 and TRBJ2-2; the D call may be TRBD1 or TRBD2 (5 bases each). Per germline, CDR1 SQVTM and CDR2 ANQGSEA. V was shortened by 3 bases and J by 2 bases, with 13 bases between the two germline ends. This CDR3 is 15 amino acids long. Here the CDR3 reads CSVDGSGPNTGELFF. CDR3 coding DNA: TGCAGCGTTGACGGATCGGGACCAAACACCGGGGAGCTGTTTTTT.

This clonotype was counted many times. The V and J genes are TRBV11-2 and TRBJ2-5; 7 nucleotides agree with TRBD1. The CDR3 is 15 residues long. Germline CDR1 and CDR2: SGHAT and FQNNGV. The V gene end was trimmed by 5 bases and the J gene end by 1 base; junction bases not matched to a gene: 7. The CDR3 DNA sequence: TGTGCCAGCAGCCCAGGACAGGTCACCCAAGAGACCCAGTACTTC. Protein sequence: CASSPGQVTQETQYF.

This clonotype appeared many times. The chain recombines TRBV7-2 with TRBJ1-5, with a tentative D call TRBD1 (6 bases). The germline CDR1 and CDR2 sequences are SGHTA and FQGNSA. Between the trimmed V and J ends, which lost 0 bases and 5 bases, there was a span of 17 bases. The length of the CDR3 is 17 residues. CDR3 in amino acids: CASSLAPGGQFHQPQHF. DNA for the CDR3: TGTGCCAGCAGCTTAGCCCCGGGGGGGCAATTCCATCAGCCCCAGCATTTT.

The chain recombines TRBV18 with TRBJ2-2; possibly TRBD1 for D (5 bases). With 3 bases removed from V and 5 bases from J, the gap between germline ends came to 13 bases. From germline, CDR1 is KGHSH and CDR2 LQKENI. The CDR3 loop spans 15 amino acids. CDR3 nucleotides: TGTGCCAGCTCACCGTCCAGGGTTGAAACCGGGGAGCTGTTTTTT. This translates into CASSPSRVETGELFF. The full variable domain, with the rest looked up from reference TRBV18 and TRBJ2-2, is NAGVMQNPRHLVRRRGQEARLRCSPMKGHSHVYWYRQLPEEGLKFMVYLQKENIIDESGMPKERFSAEFPKEGPSILRIQQVVRGDSAAYFCASSPSRVETGELFFGEGSRLTVL.

This clonotype was counted many times. The chain joins TRBV7-9 to TRBJ2-3; 8 bases line up with TRBD2. The CDR3 sequence is 15 residues long. The ends lost 5 bases at V and 1 base at J; junction bases unmatched: 5. In germline, CDR1 is SEHNR, CDR2 FQNEAQ (reference sequence). CDR3 nucleotides: TGTGCCAGCAGCCCCGGGGGGGACCGCACAGATACGCAGTATTTT. Translation gives CASSPGGDRTDTQYF.

Ten or more counts support this clonotype. The chain is built from TRBV7-2 and TRBJ2-7; no clear D gene. CDR1 is SGHTA and CDR2 is FQGNSA in the germline V gene. Deletions cut 5 bases from V and 4 bases from J, with 9 bases between. This CDR3 region has 12 residues. CDR3 coding DNA: TGTGCCAGCAGCCTGACACATTACGAGCAGTACTTC. It encodes CASSLTHYEQYF.

This clonotype appeared many times. The chain uses TRBV20-1 and TRBJ1-5; D is uncertain. The germline V gene encodes CDR1 DFQATT and CDR2 SNEGSKA (reference sequence). The CDR3 totals 15 residues. V was pared by 0 bases and J by 3 bases, with 12 bases between. The CDR3 here is CSARDSQRLNQPQHF. CDR3 sequence (DNA): TGCAGTGCTAGAGATTCACAGAGACTCAATCAGCCCCAGCATTTT.

This chain connects TRBV20-1 to TRBJ2-3; weak D call: TRBD1 (5 bases). This CDR3 contains 13 residues. Germline lookup yields CDR1 DFQATT and CDR2 SNEGSKA (reference sequence). The V and J ends lost 4 bases and 4 bases respectively, with 12 bases between them. CDR3 in amino acids: CSATIQVADTQYF. The CDR3 DNA sequence: TGCAGTGCTACCATACAGGTCGCAGATACGCAGTATTTT.

The CDR3 coding sequence is TGTGCCAGCAGCGTAGTCCCCCGACAATACTCCTACGAGCAGTACTTC. As protein: CASSVVPRQYSYEQYF. The rearrangement joins TRBV9 to TRBJ2-7; D gene unclear. The V end was cut by 0 bases, the J end by 0 bases, with 13 bases between. Looked up from germline, CDR1 is SGDLS and CDR2 is YYNGEE. The CDR3 covers 16 residues.

The genes are TRBV19 and TRBJ2-1; either TRBD1 or TRBD2 may fit D (5 bases each). The V gene's germline CDR1 is LNHDA and CDR2 SQIVND (reference sequence). V was shortened by 4 bases and J by 6 bases, with 16 bases between the two germline ends. This CDR3 has 15 amino acids. The CDR3 DNA reads as TGTGCCAGTAGTACCCCGGGACGGATAGTCAATGAGCAGTTCTTC. Amino acids: CASSTPGRIVNEQFF.

The chain recombines TRBV10-3 with TRBJ2-1; D might be TRBD1 or TRBD2, each matching 5 bases. CDR3 length equals 14 residues. CDR1 is ENHRY and CDR2 is SYGVKD in the germline V gene. V was pared by 4 bases and J by 7 bases, with 14 bases between. Here the CDR3 reads CAISAARGLNEQFF. The DNA for the CDR3 is TGTGCCATCAGTGCAGCCCGGGGCTTGAATGAGCAGTTCTTC.

With regard to this clonotype: A much larger clone differs by one base, so this may be a read error. The V and J genes are TRBV2 and TRBJ2-7; TRBD2 might be the D (5 bases). The DNA end lines up better with TRBJ2-1; the J call may be wrong. CDR3 length equals 15 residues. CDR1 is SNHLY, CDR2 FYNNEI, per germline. DNA for the CDR3: TGTGCCAGCAGTGGATCTAGCCAGGCTAAGTACGAGCAGTTCTTC. This sequence encodes CASSGSSQAKYEQFF.

The V and J genes are TRBV5-5 and TRBJ2-1, with a tentative D call TRBD2 (6 bases). Germline V lookup: CDR1 SGHKS, CDR2 YYEKEE (reference sequence). This CDR3 comprises 14 residues. Trimming pared 1 base from V and 1 base from J, leaving 6 bases between. CDR3 residues: CASSLRESYNEQFF. The CDR3 nucleotides read TGTGCCAGCAGCTTGCGGGAGTCCTACAATGAGCAGTTCTTC.

The table lists this clonotype with many counts. This chain links TRBV20-1 with TRBJ2-1; 13 bases match TRBD2. With V trimmed by 5 bases and J by 8 bases, 9 bases remained unmatched. The CDR3 loop spans 15 amino acids. CDR1 and CDR2 from the germline V gene are DFQATT and SNEGSKA (reference sequence). CDR3 region: CSAVTGTSGKDEQFF. The CDR3, as DNA: TGCAGTGCTGTCACCGGGACTAGCGGGAAGGATGAGCAGTTCTTC.

This clonotype was found many times. This chain connects TRBV12-3 or TRBV12-4 to TRBJ1-5; possible D gene TRBD1, 5 bases. This CDR3 has 14 amino acids. Trimming removed 4 bases at V and 3 bases at J, with 10 bases between. In DNA form, the CDR3 reads TGTGCCAGCAGTTCTTGGGGCCTCAATCAGCCCCAGCATTTT. It yields the protein CASSSWGLNQPQHF.

In this sample, this clonotype turned up many times. The genes are TRBV11-2 and TRBJ2-7, with D possibly TRBD2 on 7 matching bases. Germline V gene sequence: CDR1 SGHAT, CDR2 FQNNGV. This CDR3 is 17 amino acids long. V was pared by 2 bases and J by 0 bases, with 17 bases between. Here the CDR3 DNA reads TGTGCCAGCAGCTTATATCCGGGGGGCGGGAGCTCCTACGAGCAGTACTTC. This gives the protein CASSLYPGGGSSYEQYF. Full variable domain (rest looked up from reference TRBV11-2 and TRBJ2-7): EAGVAQSPRYKIIEKRQSVAFWCNPISGHATLYWYQQILGQGPKLLIQFQNNGVVDDSQLPKDRFSAERLKGVDSTLKIQPAKLEDSAVYLCASSLYPGGGSSYEQYFGPGTRLTVT.